These T cell receptor beta chains were read from a single sample in a study of blood T cell repertoires in COVID-19. Profiling relied on immunoSEQ multiplex PCR, and the TCRdb table lists in-frame clones only, not all of them. Here the sample spans 35,000 to 45,000 clones, approximately 85% being singletons. Specimen: peripheral blood. The receptors come from an older woman in a cohort sampled during active COVID-19. CDR3s include the opening cysteine and the closing phenylalanine or tryptophan. The D gene is left open where the match is weak. Not all rows give a size; the values are once, few, many and, for expanded clones, a class.

TRBV28	.	few	TRBJ2-1	16	CASRPRAVSSYNEQFF	TGTGCCAGCAGACCCAGGGCCGTAAGCTCCTACAATGAGCAGTTCTTC
TRBV6-6	.	.	TRBJ2-2	15	CASSPGGSNTGELFF	TGTGCCAGCAGCCCCGGCGGGTCGAACACCGGGGAGCTGTTTTTT
TRBV7-9	TRBD2	.	TRBJ2-1	16	CASSPPPGLAIREQFF	TGTGCCAGCAGCCCCCCTCCGGGACTAGCAATTCGCGAGCAGTTCTTC
TRBV5-4	.	few	TRBJ2-2	15	CASSFARGNTGELFF	TGTGCCAGCAGCTTCGCGCGGGGGAACACCGGGGAGCTGTTTTTT
TRBV19	TRBD1	.	TRBJ2-7	13	CASSLGQPYEQYF	TGTGCCAGTAGCCTGGGACAGCCCTACGAGCAGTACTTC
TRBV14	TRBD1	.	TRBJ1-5	15	CASRFGQGANQPQHF	TGTGCCAGCAGATTCGGACAGGGGGCAAATCAGCCCCAGCATTTT
TRBV1	.	.	TRBJ1-5	17	CTSSQSSPRQGVQPQHF	TGCACCAGCAGCCAATCCAGCCCTCGACAGGGCGTGCAGCCCCAGCATTTT
TRBV7-9	TRBD1	.	TRBJ2-3	16	CASSRGQGLYTDTQYF	TGTGCCAGCAGCCGGGGACAGGGCCTTTACACAGATACGCAGTATTTT
TRBV10-3	TRBD2	.	TRBJ2-1	14	CAISVSSGNNEQFF	TGTGCCATCAGTGTCTCTAGCGGGAACAATGAGCAGTTCTTC
TRBV7-2	.	medium-sized	TRBJ2-1	15	CASSLDGSSYNEQFF	TGTGCCAGCAGCTTAGACGGGAGCTCCTACAATGAGCAGTTCTTC
TRBV29-1	TRBD1	.	TRBJ2-7	13	CSVGGTGAYEQYF	TGCAGCGTTGGGGGGACAGGGGCCTACGAGCAGTACTTC
TRBV6-4	.	.	TRBJ2-1	16	CASSHPLGGSYNEQFF	TGTGCCAGCAGCCACCCGCTGGGGGGATCCTACAATGAGCAGTTCTTC
TRBV28	.	.	TRBJ1-2	13	CASHRPGSYGYTF	TGTGCCAGCCACCGTCCGGGGAGCTATGGCTACACCTTC
TRBV19	.	once	TRBJ1-4	15	CASSMIGGVNEKLFF	TGTGCCAGTAGTATGATCGGCGGAGTTAATGAAAAACTGTTTTTT
TRBV19	TRBD1	once	TRBJ2-1	13	CASSSGGYNEQFF	TGTGCCAGTAGTTCAGGGGGCTACAATGAGCAGTTCTTC
TRBV7-9	TRBD1	.	TRBJ2-5	14	CASAPGQPQETQYF	TGTGCCAGCGCCCCGGGACAGCCACAAGAGACCCAGTACTTC
TRBV6-4	.	.	TRBJ2-1	14	CASSPRFAINEQFF	TGTGCCAGCAGTCCACGCTTTGCGATTAATGAGCAGTTCTTC
TRBV28	TRBD1	.	TRBJ2-7	15	CASSSGQLSNYEQYF	TGTGCCAGCAGTTCGGGACAGCTATCTAACTACGAGCAGTACTTC
TRBV11-2	.	once	TRBJ2-7	14	CASSLSRLAYEQYF	TGTGCCAGCAGCTTATCGCGGTTAGCCTACGAGCAGTACTTC
TRBV7-2	TRBD2	.	TRBJ2-1	20	CASSLALGLAGVRTYNEQFF	TGTGCCAGCAGCTTAGCGCTGGGACTAGCGGGAGTTCGTACCTACAATGAGCAGTTCTTC
TRBV18	TRBD1	.	TRBJ1-1	15	CASSPLRQGDTEAFF	TGTGCCAGCTCACCACTCCGACAGGGAGACACTGAAGCTTTCTTT
TRBV4-3	.	.	TRBJ2-3	15	CASSQEGRVWDTQYF	TGCGCCAGCAGCCAGGAGGGCAGGGTCTGGGATACGCAGTATTTT
TRBV2	.	.	TRBJ1-1	13	CASSRDTYTEAFF	TGTGCCAGCAGTCGGGACACCTACACTGAAGCTTTCTTT
TRBV19	TRBD2	.	TRBJ2-6	18	CASSLGTSGLAGANVLTF	TGTGCCAGTAGTTTGGGGACTAGCGGGTTAGCTGGGGCCAACGTCCTGACTTTC
TRBV7-9	TRBD1	.	TRBJ2-7	13	CASSPWDSPEQYF	TGTGCCAGCAGCCCTTGGGACAGCCCCGAGCAGTACTTC
TRBV28	TRBD2	.	TRBJ2-7	15	CASSFQGLGSYEQYF	TGTGCCAGCAGTTTTCAGGGACTAGGATCCTACGAGCAGTACTTC
TRBV10-2	.	.	TRBJ2-7	13	CASSDGGLFEQYF	TGCGCCAGCAGTGACGGCGGTTTGTTCGAGCAGTACTTC
TRBV6-1	.	.	TRBJ1-5	16	CASSGSGGGGNQPQHF	TGTGCCAGCAGTGGCTCCGGGGGGGGTGGGAATCAGCCCCAGCATTTT
TRBV28	TRBD1	.	TRBJ2-7	15	CASKSWGTESYEQYF	TGTGCCAGCAAGAGCTGGGGGACAGAGTCCTACGAGCAGTACTTC
TRBV29-1	.	.	TRBJ1-4	13	CSVGEGRNEKLFF	TGCAGCGTTGGGGAAGGGAGGAATGAAAAACTGTTTTTT
TRBV18	.	.	TRBJ1-3	14	CASSPGQGGNTIYF	TGTGCCAGCTCACCAGGCCAGGGAGGAAACACCATATATTTT
TRBV9	.	.	TRBJ2-3	14	CASSIRDNTDTQYF	TGTGCCAGCAGCATCCGGGACAACACAGATACGCAGTATTTT
TRBV1	.	.	TRBJ1-2	15	CTSSPGGGKDYGYTF	TGCACCAGCAGCCCCGGGGGGGGGAAGGACTATGGCTACACCTTC
TRBV9	.	.	TRBJ1-2	15	CASSVGTSQTYGYTF	TGTGCCAGCAGCGTAGGGACTTCACAGACATATGGCTACACCTTC
TRBV19	.	.	TRBJ2-2	13	CASSIVRTGELFF	TGTGCCAGTAGTATAGTCCGTACCGGGGAGCTGTTTTTT
TRBV7-2	TRBD2	.	TRBJ2-5	17	CASSLYSGGSLQETQYF	TGTGCCAGCAGCTTATATAGCGGCGGGAGTCTCCAAGAGACCCAGTACTTC
TRBV9	TRBD1	.	TRBJ2-2	18	CASSVKGQGVRRTGELFF	TGTGCCAGCAGCGTAAAGGGACAGGGGGTCCGGAGGACCGGGGAGCTGTTTTTT
TRBV5-4	TRBD1	.	TRBJ2-1	13	CASSIGQGNEQFF	TGTGCCAGCAGCATCGGACAGGGCAATGAGCAGTTCTTC
TRBV28	TRBD1	.	TRBJ2-3	14	CASSSGQSTDTQYF	TGTGCCAGCAGTTCGGGACAGAGCACAGATACGCAGTATTTT
TRBV24-1	TRBD1	once	TRBJ2-3	14	CATSDPTGPDTQYF	TGTGCCACCAGTGATCCGACAGGGCCAGATACGCAGTATTTT
TRBV12-5	TRBD1	.	TRBJ2-5	13	CASGLVGTGERYF	TGTGCTAGTGGTTTGGTAGGGACAGGTGAGAGGTACTTC
TRBV4-1	.	.	TRBJ1-1	15	CASSQAPGRNTEAFF	TGCGCCAGCAGCCAGGCCCCAGGCCGTAACACTGAAGCTTTCTTT
TRBV2	.	few	TRBJ1-2	14	CASSPGMGTYGYTF	TGTGCCAGCTCGCCCGGGATGGGCACCTATGGCTACACCTTC